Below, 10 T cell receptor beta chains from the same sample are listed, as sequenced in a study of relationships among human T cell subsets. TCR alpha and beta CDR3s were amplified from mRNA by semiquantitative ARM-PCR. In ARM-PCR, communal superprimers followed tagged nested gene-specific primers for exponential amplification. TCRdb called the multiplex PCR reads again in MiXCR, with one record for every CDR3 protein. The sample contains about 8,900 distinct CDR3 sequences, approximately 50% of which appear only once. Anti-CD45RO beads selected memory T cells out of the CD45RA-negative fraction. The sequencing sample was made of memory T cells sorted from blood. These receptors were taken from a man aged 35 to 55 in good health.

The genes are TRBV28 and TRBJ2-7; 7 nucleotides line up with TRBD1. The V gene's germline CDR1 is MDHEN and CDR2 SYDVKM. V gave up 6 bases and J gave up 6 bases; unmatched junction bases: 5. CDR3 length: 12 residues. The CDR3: CASRDRVGEQYF. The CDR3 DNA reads TGTGCCAGCAGAGACAGGGTCGGCGAGCAGTACTTC.

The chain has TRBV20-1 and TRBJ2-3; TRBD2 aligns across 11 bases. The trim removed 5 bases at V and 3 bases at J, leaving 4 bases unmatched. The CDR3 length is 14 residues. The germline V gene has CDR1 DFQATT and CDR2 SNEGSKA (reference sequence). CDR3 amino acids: CSAVAGGRTDTQYF. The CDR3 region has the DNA TGCAGTGCTGTAGCGGGGGGGCGGACAGATACGCAGTATTTT.

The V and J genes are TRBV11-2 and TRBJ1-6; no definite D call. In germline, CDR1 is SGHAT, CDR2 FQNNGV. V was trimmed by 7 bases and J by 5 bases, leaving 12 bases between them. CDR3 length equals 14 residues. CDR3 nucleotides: TGTGCCAGCATTCCCGGGAATCATAATTCACCCCTCCACTTT. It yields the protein CASIPGNHNSPLHF.

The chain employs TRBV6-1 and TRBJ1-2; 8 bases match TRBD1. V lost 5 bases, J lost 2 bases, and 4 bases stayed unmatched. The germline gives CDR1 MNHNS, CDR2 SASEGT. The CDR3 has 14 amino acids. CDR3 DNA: TGTGCCAGCAGTCTAAACAGGGGGAACTATGGCTACACCTTC. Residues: CASSLNRGNYGYTF.

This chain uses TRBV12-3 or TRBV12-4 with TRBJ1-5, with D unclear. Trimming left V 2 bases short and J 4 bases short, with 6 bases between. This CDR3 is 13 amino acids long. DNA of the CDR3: TGTGCCAGCAGTTTAATGGGTAATCAGCCCCAGCATTTT. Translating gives CASSLMGNQPQHF.

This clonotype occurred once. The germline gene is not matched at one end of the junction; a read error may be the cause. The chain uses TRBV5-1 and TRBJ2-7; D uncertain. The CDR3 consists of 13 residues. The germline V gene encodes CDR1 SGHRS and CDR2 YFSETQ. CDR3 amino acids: CASSLWAQELQYF. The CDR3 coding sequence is TGTGCCAGCAGTTTATGGGCCCAGGAGTTGCAGTACTTC.

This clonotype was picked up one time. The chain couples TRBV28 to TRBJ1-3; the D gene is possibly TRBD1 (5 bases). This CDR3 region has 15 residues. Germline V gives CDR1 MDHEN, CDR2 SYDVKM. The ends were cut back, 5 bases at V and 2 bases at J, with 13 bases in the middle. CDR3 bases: TGTGCCAGCAGTCTGGAGGGGCTGCCTGGAAACACCATATATTTT. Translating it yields CASSLEGLPGNTIYF.

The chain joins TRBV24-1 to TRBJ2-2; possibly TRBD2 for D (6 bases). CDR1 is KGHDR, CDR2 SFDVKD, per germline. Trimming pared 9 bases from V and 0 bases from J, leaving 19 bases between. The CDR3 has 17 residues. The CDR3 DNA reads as TGTGCCACCTCGCGCCCCCCGACGGGAGCGAACACCGGGGAGCTGTTTTTT. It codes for CATSRPPTGANTGELFF.

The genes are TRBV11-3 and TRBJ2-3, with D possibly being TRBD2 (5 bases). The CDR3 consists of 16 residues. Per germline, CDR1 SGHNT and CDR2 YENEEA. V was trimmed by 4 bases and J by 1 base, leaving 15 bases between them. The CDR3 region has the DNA TGTGCCAGCAGCTCAGGACTTTTAGTGGGCACAGATACGCAGTATTTT. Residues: CASSSGLLVGTDTQYF.

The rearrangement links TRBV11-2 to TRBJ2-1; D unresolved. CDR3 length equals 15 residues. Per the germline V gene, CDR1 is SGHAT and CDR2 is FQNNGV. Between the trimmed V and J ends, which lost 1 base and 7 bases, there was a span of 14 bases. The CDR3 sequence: CASSLGMGILNEQFF. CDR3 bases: TGTGCCAGCAGCTTAGGAATGGGGATTTTAAATGAGCAGTTCTTC.